The 11 T cell receptor beta chains given below trace back to one sample, sequenced in a study of HIV-infected patients and healthy controls (dated 2014 in TCRdb). The receptor library was made with 5' RACE. Sequencing was carried out with an Illumina MiSeq. Using SuperScript III with primers targeting the alpha and beta constant regions, around 480 ng of RNA was reverse transcribed. Alpha and beta chain libraries were generated separately via chain-specific third strand synthesis with multiplexing indices. TCRdb itself trimmed the public reads at Q25 with fastp, ran MiXCR and retained productive beta chains. Here each entry gathers all rows of one CDR3 protein and keeps the most common genes and DNA. In all, the sample holds more than 15,000 distinct CDR3 sequences, and 10% to 15% of those were seen once. Together, the top ten hold around 10% of the sample. Since whole blood was used without any cell fractionation, the repertoire reflected all peripheral T cells in unsorted form.

Sample: blood. The receptor set was obtained from an adult in good health.

This clonotype was seen repeatedly, ten times or more. V and J are TRBV18 and TRBJ1-3; D is possibly TRBD1 (6 bases). The CDR3 totals 16 residues. V was clipped by 3 bases and J by 0 bases, with 12 bases between them. CDR1 and CDR2 from the germline V gene are KGHSH and LQKENI. CDR3 sequence (DNA): TGTGCCAGCTCACCTTCCGGACAGCACTCTGGAAACACCATATATTTT. It yields the protein CASSPSGQHSGNTIYF.

This clonotype was observed many times. The chain recombines TRBV12-3 or TRBV12-4 with TRBJ2-1, with D uncertain. CDR3 size: 14 residues. Trimming shortened V by 7 bases and J by 6 bases, and 16 bases separated the two germline ends. The DNA of the CDR3 is TGTGCCAGCACCCGACTCGCCCCCCTCAATGAGCAGTTCTTC. This codes for CASTRLAPLNEQFF.

Relative to its sample, this clonotype is medium-sized. The V gene is TRBV6-2 or TRBV6-3, the J gene TRBJ1-1; D not certain. The germline V gene has CDR1 MNHEY and CDR2 SVGEGT. The ends were cut back, 0 bases at V and 6 bases at J, with 14 bases in the middle. CDR3 length: 15 amino acids. CDR3 nucleotide sequence: TGTGCCAGCAGTTACTCGCCCAGTAGGAGGGCTGAAGCTTTCTTT. It translates to CASSYSPSRRAEAFF.

This clonotype was observed many times. CDR3 nucleotides: TGCAGCGTAAAGGATGACAGGGAGACAGGTGCTTTCTTT. Translated: CSVKDDRETGAFF. The rearrangement uses TRBV29-1 and TRBJ1-1; 7 bases line up with TRBD1. CDR1 is SQVTM, CDR2 ANQGSEA, per germline. The CDR3 is made up of 13 amino acids. Unmatched junction bases numbered 15, after V lost 6 bases and J lost 11 bases.

There are many counts of this clonotype. This chain connects TRBV12-3 or TRBV12-4 to TRBJ1-1, with a tentative D call TRBD1 (6 bases). Trimming cost V 2 bases and J 4 bases, with 11 bases left between them. The CDR3 is 14 amino acids. CDR3 loop: CASSLYRAGTEAFF. In DNA, the CDR3 is TGTGCCAGCAGTTTATACAGGGCCGGCACTGAAGCTTTCTTT.

In this sample, this clonotype turned up many times. The chain uses TRBV4-1 and TRBJ2-1; no definite D call. Trimming took off 1 base at V and 5 bases at J, with 9 bases between the two ends. The V gene's germline CDR1 is MGHRA and CDR2 YSYEKL. The CDR3 is 14 residues long. As DNA, the CDR3 is TGCGCCAGCAGCCAAGGCGAGGCGGACAATGAGCAGTTCTTC. Translated: CASSQGEADNEQFF.

At least ten counts were recorded for this clonotype. The rearrangement uses TRBV18 and TRBJ2-7; 12 bases fit TRBD2. V lost 2 bases, J lost 9 bases, and 20 bases stayed unmatched. The CDR3 covers 19 residues. Germline-derived CDR1 and CDR2 are KGHSH and LQKENI. CDR3 in DNA: TGTGCCAGCTCACCATCTAGCGGGGGGGATATAAAAATCCTTCTTCGGCAGTACTTC. Its protein is CASSPSSGGDIKILLRQYF.

This clonotype was detected a few times. The chain joins TRBV4-3 to TRBJ2-1, with D perhaps matching TRBD1 (6 bases). The V end lost 0 bases, the J end lost 8 bases, and 14 bases lay between the germline ends. CDR1 LGHNA and CDR2 YSLEER come from the germline V gene. The CDR3 contains 15 residues. The CDR3 DNA reads TGCGCCAGCAGCCAAGATCTCACAGGGCACGATGAGCAGTTCTTC. Amino acid sequence: CASSQDLTGHDEQFF.

In its sample, this clonotype was seen many times. The chain links TRBV2 to TRBJ2-5; 7 bases agree with TRBD2. Germline trimming cut 8 bases from V and 5 bases from J; bases unmatched to any gene: 17. This CDR3 is 16 amino acids long. CDR1 is SNHLY and CDR2 is FYNNEI in the germline V gene. The CDR3 sequence is CASSMTGGNNEETQYF. The CDR3 nucleotides are TGTGCCAGCTCGATGACGGGGGGAAATAATGAGGAGACCCAGTACTTC. The variable domain in full, with the rest retrieved from reference TRBV2 and TRBJ2-5, is EPEVTQTPSHQVTQMGQEVILRCVPISNHLYFYWYRQILGQKVEFLVSFYNNEISEKSEIFDDQFSVERPDGSNFTLKIRSTKLEDSAMYFCASSMTGGNNEETQYFGPGTRLLVL.

J is TRBJ2-7 and V is TRBV7-2, with 7 nucleotides matching TRBD1. CDR3 length: 16 amino acids. The germline gives CDR1 SGHTA, CDR2 FQGNSA. After removal of 1 base from V and 4 bases from J, the junction contained 10 bases not matched to a gene. Here the CDR3 reads CASSLDLNRGGYEQYF. CDR3 nucleotide sequence: TGTGCCAGCAGCTTAGATTTAAACAGGGGCGGATACGAGCAGTACTTC.

This clonotype occurred a few times. This chain joins TRBV4-2 and TRBJ1-5; 7 bases match TRBD1. Trimming removed 0 bases from V and 7 bases from J; junction bases left unmatched: 6. The CDR3 is 15 amino acids. CDR1 and CDR2 from the germline V gene are LGHNA and YNFKEQ. CDR3 bases: TGTGCCAGCAGCCAAGATCAAGGGGGCGGGCAGCCCCAGCATTTT. Protein sequence: CASSQDQGGGQPQHF.